These T cell receptor beta chains were read from a single sample in a study of T cell responses to AZD1222 COVID-19 vaccine. Profiled with immunoSEQ multiplex PCR; TCRdb holds only in-frame clones, not every one. Of fewer than 150,000 clones in the sample, 88% were seen once. The material sequenced was peripheral blood, taken 28 days after the second AZD1222 dose. These receptors originate from an adult who received the AZD1222 COVID-19 vaccine. The CDR3 runs from the conserved cysteine through the conserved F or W. A D gene is named only where the DNA matches it firmly. Rows may omit the clone size; those that give it use once, few, many or a size class.

>TRBJ2-3|TRBV5-5|NA|NA
CASSLSSHITDTQYF
TGTGCCAGCAGCTTATCTAGCCATATCACAGATACGCAGTATTTT
>TRBJ2-2|TRBV15|NA|NA
CATSRGGSGELFF
TGTGCCACCAGCAGAGGAGGGTCCGGGGAGCTGTTTTTT
>TRBJ1-3|TRBV6-6|NA|TRBD1
CASSRGTERGNTIYF
TGTGCCAGCAGTAGAGGGACAGAAAGAGGAAACACCATATATTTT
>TRBJ2-1|TRBV9|NA|NA
CASSVGLGFGLEQFF
TGTGCCAGCAGCGTAGGGTTGGGTTTTGGACTTGAGCAGTTCTTC
>TRBJ2-7|TRBV9|NA|TRBD1
CASSTDRGGYEQYF
TGTGCCAGCAGCACCGACAGGGGGGGTTACGAGCAGTACTTC
>TRBJ2-3|TRBV5-1|NA|NA
CASAEGDPGTDTQYF
TGCGCCAGCGCCGAGGGGGATCCGGGGACAGATACGCAGTATTTT
>TRBJ1-5|TRBV28|once|NA
CASSHGRWGPQHF
TGTGCCAGCAGTCATGGTCGCTGGGGGCCCCAGCATTTT
>TRBJ1-1|TRBV18|NA|NA
CASSPFSDTEAFF
TGTGCCAGCTCACCTTTCTCGGACACTGAAGCTTTCTTT
>TRBJ1-3|TRBV7-3|NA|NA
CASSSRSAGTGNTIYF
TGTGCCAGCAGCTCACGGAGTGCGGGAACAGGAAACACCATATATTTT
>TRBJ2-5|TRBV7-3|NA|TRBD1
CASSAGQGMQETQYF
TGTGCCAGCAGCGCCGGACAGGGGATGCAAGAGACCCAGTACTTC
>TRBJ1-4|TRBV6-5|NA|NA
CASSYSLGEGEKLFF
TGTGCCAGCAGTTACTCCCTAGGCGAGGGGGAAAAACTGTTTTTT
>TRBJ2-5|TRBV18|NA|NA
CASSPPGPRGETQYF
TGTGCCAGCTCACCACCGGGGCCCAGAGGAGAGACCCAGTACTTC
>TRBJ1-1|TRBV7-9|NA|NA
CASSLREMNTEAFF
TGTGCCAGCAGCTTAAGGGAGATGAACACTGAAGCTTTCTTT
>TRBJ2-7|TRBV15|NA|NA
CATSRKGPAETYEQYF
TGTGCCACCAGCAGAAAGGGGCCAGCGGAGACCTACGAGCAGTACTTC
>TRBJ2-2|TRBV13|NA|TRBD2
CASSLVSSGIGRNTGELFF
TGTGCCAGCAGCTTAGTCTCTAGCGGGATAGGGCGCAACACCGGGGAGCTGTTTTTT
>TRBJ2-5|TRBV27|NA|TRBD2
CASTDYVSGGGRETQYF
TGTGCCAGCACCGATTACGTTTCTGGGGGAGGGCGGGAGACCCAGTACTTC
>TRBJ2-3|TRBV7-3|NA|NA
CASSLAVQRQYF
TGTGCCAGCAGCTTAGCGGTCCAACGGCAGTATTTT
>TRBJ1-4|TRBV7-8|once|NA
CASSFFPANEKLFF
TGTGCCAGCAGCTTCTTCCCGGCGAATGAAAAACTGTTTTTT
>TRBJ2-4|TRBV10-3|NA|NA
CAISDGGQNKNIQYF
TGTGCCATCAGTGATGGGGGGCAGAACAAAAACATTCAGTACTTC
>TRBJ1-1|TRBV21-1|NA|NA
CASRKVYPRQGKYTEAFF
TGTGCCAGCAGAAAGGTATACCCCCGACAGGGTAAGTACACTGAAGCTTTCTTT
>TRBJ2-3|TRBV6-2/TRBV6-3|NA|TRBD2
CASSPGTSETDTQYF
TGTGCCAGCAGCCCGGGGACTAGCGAGACAGATACGCAGTATTTT
>TRBJ2-3|TRBV29-1|NA|NA
CSVDTSRGHTQYF
TGCAGCGTCGATACGTCGCGGGGTCATACGCAGTATTTT
>TRBJ1-2|TRBV7-2|many|NA
CASSIAGQYHGYTF
TGTGCCAGCAGCATAGCCGGACAATATCATGGCTACACCTTC
>TRBJ1-5|TRBV9|NA|NA
CASSAGQYSNQPQHF
TGTGCCAGCAGCGCCGGACAGTATAGCAATCAGCCCCAGCATTTT
>TRBJ2-3|TRBV2|NA|NA
CASRPEQDTQYF
TGTGCCAGCCGCCCTGAGCAAGATACGCAGTATTTT
>TRBJ2-3|TRBV5-1|NA|TRBD2
CASSLDPSGGTQYF
TGCGCCAGCAGCTTGGATCCTAGCGGAGGTACGCAGTATTTT
>TRBJ2-3|TRBV7-6|NA|NA
CASSLAGGMGTDTQYF
TGTGCCAGCAGCTTAGCGGGGGGTATGGGTACAGATACGCAGTATTTT
>TRBJ1-5|TRBV7-9|once|NA
CASSPGTRGNQPQHF
TGTGCCAGCAGCCCCGGGACAAGGGGGAATCAGCCCCAGCATTTT
>TRBJ1-1|TRBV29-1|NA|NA
CSVARTVQNTEAFF
TGCAGCGTTGCCCGGACGGTGCAGAACACTGAAGCTTTCTTT
>TRBJ2-6|TRBV19|NA|NA
CASSHRVGANVLTF
TGTGCCAGTAGCCACAGGGTTGGGGCCAACGTCCTGACTTTC
>TRBJ2-7|TRBV23-1|NA|TRBD1
CASSQPPRTGGTRYEQYF
TGCGCCAGCAGTCAGCCCCCGAGGACAGGGGGGACTCGGTACGAGCAGTACTTC
>TRBJ2-7|TRBV28|NA|NA
CATRGASYEQYF
TGTGCCACCCGGGGAGCCTCCTACGAGCAGTACTTC
>TRBJ2-7|TRBV7-9|NA|NA
CASSLATYEQYF
TGTGCCAGCAGCTTAGCGACCTACGAGCAGTACTTC
>TRBJ1-2|TRBV29-1|NA|NA
CSVSGQGSFIF
NA
>TRBJ2-7|TRBV9|NA|TRBD1
CASSVGGGAGEQYF
TGTGCCAGCAGCGTAGGAGGGGGCGCGGGCGAGCAGTACTTC
>TRBJ1-2|TRBV27|NA|NA
CASSTTANYGYTF
TGTGCCAGCAGTACGACCGCTAACTATGGCTACACCTTC
>TRBJ2-1|TRBV11-3|NA|TRBD2
CASSSSLGREERSYNEQFF
TGTGCCAGCAGCTCCTCCCTGGGGCGGGAGGAACGCTCCTACAATGAGCAGTTCTTC
>TRBJ1-1|TRBV29-1|NA|TRBD1
CSVTRTGGNTEAFF
TGCAGCGTTACCCGGACAGGGGGGAACACTGAAGCTTTCTTT
>TRBJ1-6|TRBV5-6|NA|NA
CASSLAGVNSPLHF
TGTGCCAGCAGCTTGGCAGGGGTGAATTCACCCCTCCACTTT
>TRBJ1-1|TRBV18|NA|TRBD1
CASAPQTGDTEAFF
TGTGCCAGCGCGCCTCAAACAGGGGACACTGAAGCTTTCTTT
>TRBJ1-3|TRBV19|many|TRBD1
CASSSDRSSGNTIYF
TGTGCCAGTAGTTCGGACAGGTCATCTGGAAACACCATATATTTT
>TRBJ2-3|TRBV10-3|NA|TRBD1
CAISEGQGRTDTQYF
TGTGCCATCAGTGAGGGACAGGGGAGGACAGATACGCAGTATTTT
>TRBJ2-5|TRBV4-1|NA|TRBD2
CASSPRTSEETQYF
TGCGCCAGCAGCCCCAGGACTAGCGAAGAGACCCAGTACTTC
>TRBJ1-2|TRBV18|NA|TRBD1
CASSPLGTEINYGYTF
TGTGCCAGCTCACCACTGGGGACAGAGATTAACTATGGCTACACCTTC